This passage covers 13 T cell receptor beta chains from one sample sequenced in a study of T-cell memory formation after mild COVID-19. TCRdb re-derived calls from the 5' RACE reads in MiXCR, one entry per CDR3 protein. The sample records fewer than 400,000 distinct CDR3 sequences, over 10% being singletons. The sequencing sample was made of PBMCs or a T cell subset sorted from them (not recorded which). These receptors were taken from a man in his late teens or twenties who had mild COVID-19 (a few samples of this study predate the infection). Cell type and time point are not known.

This clonotype showed up just a few times. The chain is built from TRBV29-1 and TRBJ2-6, with no clear D. Germline CDR1 reads SQVTM; CDR2 reads ANQGSEA. The CDR3 has 13 amino acids. Between the trimmed V and J ends, which lost 6 bases and 0 bases, there was a span of 6 bases. For the CDR3, the DNA is TGCAGCGTAATCGGCTCTGGGGCCAACGTCCTGACTTTC. Translating it yields CSVIGSGANVLTF.

There are many counts of this clonotype. CDR3 DNA: TGCGCCAGCAGCTTGGGACCCCCCAAAGAGACCCAGTACTTC. Translated, it gives CASSLGPPKETQYF. The chain couples TRBV5-1 to TRBJ2-5; no clear D. With 0 bases removed from V and 3 bases from J, the gap between germline ends came to 9 bases. The germline V gene encodes CDR1 SGHRS and CDR2 YFSETQ. CDR3 length: 14 amino acids.

This clonotype was detected ten times or more. The chain recombines TRBV7-9 with TRBJ2-2, with unresolved D. The CDR3 extends over 14 amino acids. From germline, CDR1 is SEHNR and CDR2 FQNEAQ (reference sequence). Trimming shortened V by 1 base and J by 2 bases, and 5 bases separated the two germline ends. For the CDR3, the DNA is TGTGCCAGCAGCTTAGTCAGCAACACCGGGGAGCTGTTTTTT. This encodes CASSLVSNTGELFF.

The rearrangement links TRBV3-1 to TRBJ1-1, with D possibly being TRBD1 (5 bases). The CDR3 is made up of 14 amino acids. V was pared by 4 bases and J by 8 bases, with 17 bases between. Per germline, CDR1 LGHDT and CDR2 YNNKEL (reference sequence). CDR3 DNA sequence: TGTGCCAGCAGCCCCCTGTCGCGGGGCAGCGAAGCTTTCTTT. As protein: CASSPLSRGSEAFF.

V and J are TRBV6-6 and TRBJ1-5; the D gene is possibly TRBD1 (5 bases). This CDR3 has 13 residues. Trimming pared 7 bases from V and 5 bases from J, leaving 12 bases between. Germline CDR1 is MNHNY and CDR2 is SVGAGI (reference sequence). This chain's CDR3 is CASNRIRDQPQHF. CDR3 DNA sequence: TGTGCCAGCAATAGGATCAGGGATCAGCCCCAGCATTTT.

The chain joins TRBV12-3 or TRBV12-4 to TRBJ2-5, with D hard to call. CDR3 length: 11 amino acids. V was pared by 6 bases and J by 4 bases, with 6 bases between. The CDR3 spells CASRNIETQYF. The CDR3 bases are TGTGCCAGCAGAAACATAGAGACCCAGTACTTC.

The chain uses TRBV4-2 and TRBJ2-3, with a tentative D call TRBD1 (6 bases). The CDR3 totals 16 residues. The germline V gene encodes CDR1 LGHNA and CDR2 YNFKEQ. V lost 0 bases and J lost 2, with 12 bases in between. CDR3 bases: TGTGCCAGCAGCCAAGAACTTAAGGGGGTCACAGATACGCAGTATTTT. As protein: CASSQELKGVTDTQYF.

This clonotype occurred many times. The chain employs TRBV6-2 or TRBV6-3 and TRBJ2-7; no clear D. CDR1 and CDR2 (germline): MNHEY, SVGEGT. Trimming shortened V by 0 bases and J by 5 bases, and 8 bases separated the two germline ends. This CDR3 is 13 amino acids long. This CDR3 is CASSYSRRDEQYF. CDR3 DNA: TGTGCCAGCAGTTACTCTCGACGGGACGAGCAGTACTTC.

The V gene is TRBV12-3 or TRBV12-4, the J gene TRBJ1-2; D unresolved. V was cut by 6 bases and J by 4 bases, with 12 bases left in between. This CDR3 comprises 13 residues. The CDR3 is CASSRTEFYGYTF. In nucleotides, the CDR3 is TGTGCCAGCAGCCGGACGGAATTCTATGGCTACACCTTC.

The CDR3 DNA reads TGTGCCAGTAGAAGGACCTACAATGAGCAGTTCTTC. Protein: CASRRTYNEQFF. This chain joins TRBV19 and TRBJ2-1, with D uncertain. The ends were cut back, 6 bases at V and 2 bases at J, with 5 bases in the middle. There are 12 residues in the CDR3. Per the germline V gene, CDR1 is LNHDA and CDR2 is SQIVND (reference sequence).

The V and J genes are TRBV27 and TRBJ1-1; tentatively, D is TRBD1 (6 bases). Germline lookup yields CDR1 MNHEY and CDR2 SMNVEV (reference sequence). Trimming pared 7 bases from V and 5 bases from J, leaving 17 bases between. The CDR3 is 14 amino acids. In DNA form, the CDR3 reads TGTGCCAGCAACCAATGGGGGGGCAAGACTGAAGCTTTCTTT. Translation gives CASNQWGGKTEAFF.

The rearrangement uses TRBV6-2 or TRBV6-3 and TRBJ2-1; a weak D match, TRBD1 (5 bases). This CDR3 is built from 17 residues. Germline CDR1 MNHEY, CDR2 SVGEGT. V lost 0 bases and J lost 8, with 20 bases in between. CDR3 amino acids: CASSYSNSGGRVDEQFF. Written as DNA, the CDR3 is TGTGCCAGCAGTTACTCGAACTCAGGCGGCAGGGTCGATGAGCAGTTCTTC.

The chain uses TRBV9 and TRBJ1-2; a weak D match, TRBD1 (6 bases). V was shortened by 4 bases and J by 7 bases, with 17 bases between the two germline ends. Germline V gene lookup returns CDR1 SGDLS and CDR2 YYNGEE. This CDR3 spans 14 amino acids. The CDR3 sequence is CASSPAGVYFGYTF. CDR3 coding DNA: TGTGCCAGCAGCCCCGCAGGGGTCTATTTTGGCTACACCTTC.